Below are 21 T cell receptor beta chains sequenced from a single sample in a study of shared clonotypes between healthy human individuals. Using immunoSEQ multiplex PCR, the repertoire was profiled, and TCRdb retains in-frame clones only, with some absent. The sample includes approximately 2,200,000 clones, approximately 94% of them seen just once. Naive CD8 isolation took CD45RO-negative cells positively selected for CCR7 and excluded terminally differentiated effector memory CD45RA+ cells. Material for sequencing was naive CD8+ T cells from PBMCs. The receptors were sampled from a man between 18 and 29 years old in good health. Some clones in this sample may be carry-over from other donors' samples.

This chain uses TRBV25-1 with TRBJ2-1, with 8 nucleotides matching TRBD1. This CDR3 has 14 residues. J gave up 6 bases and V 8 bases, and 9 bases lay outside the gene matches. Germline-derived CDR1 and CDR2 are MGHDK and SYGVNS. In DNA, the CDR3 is TGTGCCAGCTCAGGACAGGGTTTTGGCAATGAGCAGTTCTTC. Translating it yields CASSGQGFGNEQFF. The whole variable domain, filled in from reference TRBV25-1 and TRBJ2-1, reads EADIYQTPRYLVIGTGKKITLECSQTMGHDKMYWYQQDPGMELHLIHYSYGVNSTEKGDLSSESTVSRIRTEHFPLTLESARPSHTSQYLCASSGQGFGNEQFFGPGTRLTVL.

In DNA form, the CDR3 reads TGTGCCAGCCCAGATAGTCTGTCCCCTTTCAGTCGTGAGCAGTTCTTC. Protein sequence: CASPDSLSPFSREQFF. The rearrangement links TRBV2 to TRBJ2-1; D unresolved. V was pared by 8 bases and J by 9 bases, with 26 bases between. The length of the CDR3 is 16 residues. The germline CDR1 and CDR2 sequences are SNHLY and FYNNEI.

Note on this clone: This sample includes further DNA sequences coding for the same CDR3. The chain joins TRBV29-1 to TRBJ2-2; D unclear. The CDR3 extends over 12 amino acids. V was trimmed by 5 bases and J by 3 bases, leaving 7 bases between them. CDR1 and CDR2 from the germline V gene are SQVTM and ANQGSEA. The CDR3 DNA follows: TGCAGCGTTAGGCTGGACACCGGGGAGCTGTTTTTT. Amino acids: CSVRLDTGELFF.

The CDR3 loop is CASSHRARSADTQYF. Here the CDR3 DNA reads TGTGCCAGCAGCCACCGGGCCCGCAGCGCAGATACGCAGTATTTT. The chain is built from TRBV11-2 and TRBJ2-3; D is unclear. Germline CDR1 SGHAT, CDR2 FQNNGV. CDR3 length: 15 amino acids. Trimming stripped 5 bases from V and 4 bases from J, with 16 bases between.

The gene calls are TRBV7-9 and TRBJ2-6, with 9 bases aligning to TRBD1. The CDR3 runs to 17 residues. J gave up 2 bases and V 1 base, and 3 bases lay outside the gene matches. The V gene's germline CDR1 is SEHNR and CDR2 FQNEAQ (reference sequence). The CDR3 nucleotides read TGTGCCAGCAGCTTAGGGGGACAGGGCCCTGGGGCCAACGTCCTGACTTTC. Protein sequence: CASSLGGQGPGANVLTF.

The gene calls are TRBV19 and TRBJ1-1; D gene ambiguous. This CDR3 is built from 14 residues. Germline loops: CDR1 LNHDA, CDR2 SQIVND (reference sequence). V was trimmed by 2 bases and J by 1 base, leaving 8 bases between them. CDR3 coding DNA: TGTGCCAGTAGTATATATGCCAGGAACACTGAAGCTTTCTTT. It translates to CASSIYARNTEAFF.

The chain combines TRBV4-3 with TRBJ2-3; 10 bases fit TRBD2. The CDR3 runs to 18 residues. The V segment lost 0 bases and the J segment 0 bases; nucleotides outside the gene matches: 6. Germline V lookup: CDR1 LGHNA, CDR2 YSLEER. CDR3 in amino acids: CASSQDRTSGTSTDTQYF. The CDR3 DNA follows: TGCGCCAGCAGCCAAGATAGGACTAGCGGTACTAGCACAGATACGCAGTATTTT.

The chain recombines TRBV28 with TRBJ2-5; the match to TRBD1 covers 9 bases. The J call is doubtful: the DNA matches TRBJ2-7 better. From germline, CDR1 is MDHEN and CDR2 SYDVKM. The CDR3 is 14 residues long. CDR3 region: CASSLGTGFYEQYF. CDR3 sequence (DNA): TGTGCCAGCAGTTTAGGGACAGGGTTTTACGAGCAGTACTTC.

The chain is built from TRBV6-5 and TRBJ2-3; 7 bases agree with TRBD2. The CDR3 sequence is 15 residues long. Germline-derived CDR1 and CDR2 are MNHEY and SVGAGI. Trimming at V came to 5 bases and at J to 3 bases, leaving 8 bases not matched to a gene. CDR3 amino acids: CASSSLGGDTDTQYF. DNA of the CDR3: TGTGCCAGCAGTAGCCTTGGGGGGGATACAGATACGCAGTATTTT.

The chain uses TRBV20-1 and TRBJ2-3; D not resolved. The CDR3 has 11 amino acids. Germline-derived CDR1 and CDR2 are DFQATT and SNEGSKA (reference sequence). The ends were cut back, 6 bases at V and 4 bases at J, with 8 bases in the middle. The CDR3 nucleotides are TGCAGTGCCCTGACACCAGATACGCAGTATTTT. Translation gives CSALTPDTQYF.

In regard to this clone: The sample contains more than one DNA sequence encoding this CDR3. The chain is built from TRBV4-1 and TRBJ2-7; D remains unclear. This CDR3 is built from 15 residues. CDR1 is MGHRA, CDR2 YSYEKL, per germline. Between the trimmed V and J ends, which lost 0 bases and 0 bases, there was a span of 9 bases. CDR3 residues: CASSQDPRSSYEQYF. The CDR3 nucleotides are TGCGCCAGCAGCCAAGACCCGAGGAGCTCCTACGAGCAGTACTTC.

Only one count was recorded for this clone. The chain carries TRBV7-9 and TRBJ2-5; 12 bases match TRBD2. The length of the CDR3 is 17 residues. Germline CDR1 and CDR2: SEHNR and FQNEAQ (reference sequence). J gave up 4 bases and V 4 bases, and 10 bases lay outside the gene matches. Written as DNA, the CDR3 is TGTGCCAGCAGCTCGCGGACTAGCGGGATTGTAGGAGAGACCCAGTACTTC. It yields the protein CASSSRTSGIVGETQYF. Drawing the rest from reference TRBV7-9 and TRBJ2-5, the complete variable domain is DTGVSQNPRHKITKRGQNVTFRCDPISEHNRLYWYRQTLGQGPEFLTYFQNEAQLEKSRLLSDRFSAERPKGSFSTLEIQRTEQGDSAMYLCASSSRTSGIVGETQYFGPGTRLLVL.

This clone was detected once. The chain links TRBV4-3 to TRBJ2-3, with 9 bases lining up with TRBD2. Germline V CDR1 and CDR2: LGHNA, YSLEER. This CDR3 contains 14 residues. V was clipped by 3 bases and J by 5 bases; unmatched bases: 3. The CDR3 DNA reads TGCGCCAGCAGCCAGGGACTAGCAAAAGATACGCAGTATTTT. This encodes CASSQGLAKDTQYF.

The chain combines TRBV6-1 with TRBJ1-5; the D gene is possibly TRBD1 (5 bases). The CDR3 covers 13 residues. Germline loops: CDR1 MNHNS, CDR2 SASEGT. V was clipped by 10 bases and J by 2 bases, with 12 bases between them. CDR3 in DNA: TGTGCCATCGGGACGGGTCGCAATCAGCCCCAGCATTTT. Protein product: CAIGTGRNQPQHF.

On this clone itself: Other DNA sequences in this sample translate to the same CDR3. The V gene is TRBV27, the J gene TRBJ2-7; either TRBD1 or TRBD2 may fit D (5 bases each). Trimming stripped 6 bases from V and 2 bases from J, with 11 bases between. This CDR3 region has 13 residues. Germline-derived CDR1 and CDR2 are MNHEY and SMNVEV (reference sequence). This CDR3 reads CASSLGATYEQYF. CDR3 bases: TGTGCCAGCAGCCTCGGGGCTACCTACGAGCAGTACTTC.

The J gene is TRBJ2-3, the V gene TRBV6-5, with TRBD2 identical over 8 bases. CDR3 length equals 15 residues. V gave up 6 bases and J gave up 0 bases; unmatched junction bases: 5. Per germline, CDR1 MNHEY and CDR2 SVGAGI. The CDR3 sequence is CASSGLAASTDTQYF. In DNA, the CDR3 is TGTGCCAGCAGCGGACTAGCAGCTAGCACAGATACGCAGTATTTT.

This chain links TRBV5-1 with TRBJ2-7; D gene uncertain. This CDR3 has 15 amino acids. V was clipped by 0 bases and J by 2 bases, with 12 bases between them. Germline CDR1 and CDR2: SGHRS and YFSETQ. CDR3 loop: CASSLELGKAYEQYF. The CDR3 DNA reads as TGCGCCAGCAGCTTGGAGCTGGGCAAAGCCTACGAGCAGTACTTC.

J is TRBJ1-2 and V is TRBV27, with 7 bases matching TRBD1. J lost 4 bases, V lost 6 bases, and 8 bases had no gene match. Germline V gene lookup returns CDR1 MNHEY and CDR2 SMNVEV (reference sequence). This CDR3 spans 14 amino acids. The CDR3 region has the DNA TGTGCCAGCAGCCCAGCGGACAGGCTCTATGGCTACACCTTC. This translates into CASSPADRLYGYTF.

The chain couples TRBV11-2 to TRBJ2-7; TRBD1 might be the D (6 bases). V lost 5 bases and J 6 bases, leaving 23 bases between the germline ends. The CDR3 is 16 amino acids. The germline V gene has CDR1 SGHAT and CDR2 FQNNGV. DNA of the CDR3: TGTGCCAGCAGCGCGCTAATACAGGGCGGAGAAGGCGAGCAGTACTTC. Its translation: CASSALIQGGEGEQYF.

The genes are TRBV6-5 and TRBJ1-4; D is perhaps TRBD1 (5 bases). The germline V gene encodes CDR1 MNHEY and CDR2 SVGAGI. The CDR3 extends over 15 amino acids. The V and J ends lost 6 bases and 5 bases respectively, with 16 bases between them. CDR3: CASSQQGIRNEKLFF. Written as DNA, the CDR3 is TGTGCCAGCAGCCAGCAGGGTATCAGGAATGAAAAACTGTTTTTT.

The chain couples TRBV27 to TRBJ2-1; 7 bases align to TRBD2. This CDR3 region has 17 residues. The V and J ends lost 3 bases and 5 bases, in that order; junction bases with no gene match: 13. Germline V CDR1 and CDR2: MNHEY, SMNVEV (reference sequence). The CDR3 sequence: CASSFVRGRESHNEQFF. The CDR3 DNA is TGTGCCAGCAGTTTCGTGCGGGGGAGGGAAAGCCACAATGAGCAGTTCTTC.